This TCR beta chain was recovered during a study of cytomegalovirus exposure and HLA in healthy donors. Regarding the study as a whole: Cytomegalovirus status was reportedly diagnosed by the classifier with high sensitivity and specificity. Across all donors, roughly uniform sequencing depth was an assumption of the presence/absence analyses. Association of a missense DCLRE1C variant with TCR beta V- and J-gene trimming was reported in a later analysis.

Among the donors, all were healthy bone marrow donors. Remarks on this clone: Its specificity is not known.

This PCR relied on a set of 60 Vbeta primers and 13 Jbeta primers. Produced via immunoSEQ multiplex PCR; TCRdb's table is partial and in-frame only. Its table lists around 100,000 clones. Trimming cost V 1 base and J 4 bases; bases outside gene matches: 1. There are 13 residues in the CDR3. The germline gives CDR1 SEHNR, CDR2 FQNEAQ (reference sequence). The sample was PBMCs. V is TRBV7-9 and J is TRBJ2-7; 7 bases line up with TRBD2. The sequence came from a middle-aged man in good health and CMV-seropositive. The CDR3 DNA reads as TGTGCCAGCAGCTTAGGGGGAGGGTACGAGCAGTACTTC. Its translation is CASSLGGGYEQYF. The full variable domain, completed using reference TRBV7-9 and TRBJ2-7, is DTGVSQNPRHKITKRGQNVTFRCDPISEHNRLYWYRQTLGQGPEFLTYFQNEAQLEKSRLLSDRFSAERPKGSFSTLEIQRTEQGDSAMYLCASSLGGGYEQYFGPGTRLTVT.